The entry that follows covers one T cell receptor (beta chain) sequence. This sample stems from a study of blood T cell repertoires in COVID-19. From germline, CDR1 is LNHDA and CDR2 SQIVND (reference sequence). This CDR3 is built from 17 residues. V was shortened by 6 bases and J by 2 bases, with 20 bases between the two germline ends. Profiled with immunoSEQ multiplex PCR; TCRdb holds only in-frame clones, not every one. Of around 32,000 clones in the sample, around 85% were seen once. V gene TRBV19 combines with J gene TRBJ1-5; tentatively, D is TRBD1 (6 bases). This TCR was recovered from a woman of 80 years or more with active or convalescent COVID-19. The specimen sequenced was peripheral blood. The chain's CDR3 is CASSSETGFRGNQPQHF. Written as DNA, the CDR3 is TGTGCCAGTAGCAGCGAGACAGGTTTCAGGGGCAATCAGCCCCAGCATTTT.